Below are 15 T cell receptor beta chains sequenced from a single sample in a study of T cell repertoires in cytomegalovirus infection. TCRdb itself ran the reads through MiXCR, one entry per CDR3 protein. The sample holds hundreds of thousands of distinct CDR3 sequences, less than 35% seen once. These receptors' antigens are unknown. The sample was cultured CD8+ T cells from PBMCs, taken from culture after CMV antigen stimulation. The receptors stem from a human donor in good health (CMV status not recorded). Some clones in this sample may be carry-over from other donors' samples.

This clonotype has only a few counts. V usage is TRBV6-4 and J usage is TRBJ2-1, with 11 bases matching TRBD2. Germline CDR1 reads MRHNA; CDR2 reads SNTAGT. The CDR3 has 19 amino acids. The ends lost 3 bases at V and 5 bases at J; junction bases unmatched: 15. CDR3 protein: CASSDVTSGGQGPHNEQFF. The CDR3, as DNA: TGTGCCAGCAGTGATGTCACTAGCGGGGGCCAAGGGCCTCACAATGAGCAGTTCTTC.

This clonotype appeared a few times. The chain links TRBV2 to TRBJ1-1, with unresolved D. Germline V gene data show CDR1 as SNHLY and CDR2 as FYNNEI. Trimming took 6 bases from V and 3 from J, leaving 14 bases between them. The CDR3 has 14 residues. The DNA of the CDR3 is TGTGCCAGCAGCACCGATAACCCCCACACTGAAGCTTTCTTT. This sequence encodes CASSTDNPHTEAFF.

As for this clonotype: At one of its ends the junction is not consistent with the germline gene, which may arise from a read error. CDR3 loop: CVSSTPGNEQFF. CDR3 nucleotide sequence: TGTGTCAGCAGCACCCCCGGAAATGAGCAGTTCTTC. V is TRBV7-6 and J is TRBJ2-1; D is unclear. The CDR3 contains 12 residues. Per germline, CDR1 SGHVS and CDR2 FNYEAQ.

The genes are TRBV10-2 and TRBJ2-7; TRBD2 matches 13 bases. Trimming cost V 9 bases and J 4 bases; bases outside gene matches: 3. The CDR3 has 13 residues. Germline V gene data show CDR1 as WSHSY and CDR2 as SAAADI. Written as DNA, the CDR3 is TGCGCCAGTTCGACTAGCGGGGGGTACGAGCAGTACTTC. As protein: CASSTSGGYEQYF.

V usage is TRBV6-1 and J usage is TRBJ1-2; a weak D match, TRBD1 (5 bases). This CDR3 is 15 amino acids long. CDR1 MNHNS and CDR2 SASEGT come from the germline V gene. Trimming removed 6 bases from V and 3 bases from J, with 17 bases in between. CDR3 coding DNA: TGTGCCAGCAGCGTCGACAGCACCGATGACTATGGCTACACCTTC. This gives the protein CASSVDSTDDYGYTF.

The chain joins TRBV6-2 or TRBV6-3 to TRBJ1-2; 8 nucleotides agree with TRBD1. Germline lookup yields CDR1 MNHEY and CDR2 SVGEGT. Trimming at V came to 4 bases and at J to 6 bases, leaving 7 bases not matched to a gene. The CDR3 is 14 amino acids. CDR3 coding DNA: TGTGCCAGCAGTTCCGACAGGGGTACCCATGGCTACACCTTC. It encodes CASSSDRGTHGYTF.

The sample holds a few counts of this clonotype. The rearrangement uses TRBV4-1 and TRBJ1-2, with TRBD1 identical over 7 bases. The CDR3 consists of 18 residues. V was clipped by 0 bases and J by 1 base; unmatched bases: 11. The germline CDR1 and CDR2 sequences are MGHRA and YSYEKL. The CDR3 loop is CASSQDRTGFTDNYGYTF. CDR3 DNA: TGCGCCAGCAGCCAAGATCGGACAGGCTTCACCGATAACTATGGCTACACCTTC.

The chain's CDR3 is CASSLRLGINEQFF. The CDR3 region has the DNA TGTGCCAGCAGCCTTCGATTAGGAATCAATGAGCAGTTCTTC. The chain couples TRBV14 to TRBJ2-1; D remains unclear. CDR3 length: 14 residues. Trimming took 4 bases from V and 6 from J, leaving 13 bases between them. From germline, CDR1 is SGHDN and CDR2 FVKESK. Combining the CDR3 with reference TRBV14 and TRBJ2-1 gives the whole variable domain EAGVTQFPSHSVIEKGQTVTLRCDPISGHDNLYWYRRVMGKEIKFLLHFVKESKQDESGMPNNRFLAERTGGTYSTLKVQPAELEDSGVYFCASSLRLGINEQFFGPGTRLTVL.

Turning to this clonotype: Given a much more abundant clone one base away, this may be a read error. The CDR3 nucleotides read TGTGCCAACAGCCCATCGACTAGCGGTACGAACACCGGGGAGCTGTTTTTT. The encoded protein is CANSPSTSGTNTGELFF. The genes are TRBV7-2 and TRBJ2-2; 9 nucleotides match TRBD2. CDR1 SGHTA and CDR2 FQGNSA come from the germline V gene. The CDR3 has 17 residues.

This clonotype was seen a few times. The chain links TRBV6-1 to TRBJ2-7; the match to TRBD1 covers 9 bases. The CDR3 is 12 residues long. CDR1 and CDR2 (germline): MNHNS, SASEGT. V lost 10 bases, J lost 5 bases, and 6 bases stayed unmatched. The CDR3 region is CATTQGADEQYF. DNA of the CDR3: TGTGCCACCACACAGGGGGCCGACGAGCAGTACTTC.

This clonotype has a count of ten or more. This sequence joins TRBV12-3 or TRBV12-4 and TRBJ2-5; 7 bases align to TRBD1. V lost 4 bases, J lost 5 bases, and 10 bases stayed unmatched. The CDR3 has 15 residues. The DNA for the CDR3 is TGTGCCAGCAGTTCTCCTGCCGACAGGGACGAGACCCAGTACTTC. Residues: CASSSPADRDETQYF.

This clonotype was seen a single time. The chain employs TRBV10-3 and TRBJ2-7, with D possibly being TRBD1 (5 bases). This CDR3 region has 16 residues. Germline CDR1 is ENHRY and CDR2 is SYGVKD. Trimming took 0 bases from V and 3 from J, leaving 15 bases between them. For the CDR3, the DNA is TGTGCCATCAGTGAGTCAGCTCACAGGCCCGTCTACGAGCAGTACGTC. Protein sequence: CAISESAHRPVYEQYV.

The gene calls are TRBV29-1 and TRBJ2-7; tentative D call: TRBD1 (6 bases). Trimming left V 0 bases short and J 7 bases short, with 7 bases between. The CDR3 runs to 11 residues. The germline CDR1 and CDR2 sequences are SQVTM and ANQGSEA. As DNA, the CDR3 is TGCAGCGTTGAAGATGACAGGGAGCAGTACGTC. Translated, it gives CSVEDDREQYV.

This clonotype was found a few times. In DNA form, the CDR3 reads TGTGCCAGCAGCCCCACGGTAGCGGGGAACCATCAAGAGACCCAGTACTTC. Amino acid sequence: CASSPTVAGNHQETQYF. The rearrangement uses TRBV7-8 and TRBJ2-5; 8 bases are a match to TRBD2. This CDR3 is built from 17 residues. Germline V gene data show CDR1 as SGHVS and CDR2 as FQNEAQ. With 5 bases clipped from V and 2 bases from J, the junction kept 13 bases outside the gene matches. The full variable domain, rest sourced from reference TRBV7-8 and TRBJ2-5, is GAGVSQSPRYKVAKRGQDVALRCDPISGHVSLFWYQQALGQGPEFLTYFQNEAQLDKSGLPSDRFFAERPEGSVSTLKIQRTQQEDSAVYLCASSPTVAGNHQETQYFGPGTRLLVL.

This clonotype occurred a few times. This sequence joins TRBV19 and TRBJ1-4; D uncertain. The CDR3 loop spans 15 amino acids. V was cut by 6 bases and J by 0 bases, with 11 bases left in between. The germline V gene has CDR1 LNHDA and CDR2 SQIVND (reference sequence). Here the CDR3 reads CASSAGPSTNEKLFF. The DNA for the CDR3 is TGTGCCAGTAGCGCCGGGCCCTCAACTAATGAAAAACTGTTTTTT.